A single sample is the source of the 20 T cell receptor beta chains below, sequenced in a study of cytomegalovirus exposure and HLA in healthy donors. 13 Jbeta primers and 60 Vbeta primers were used for the PCR. TCRdb's table, derived via immunoSEQ multiplex PCR, lists solely in-frame clones and lacks some. The sample holds under 200,000 clones, around four fifths seen once. Sample: PBMCs. The receptors derive from a middle-aged man in good health and CMV-seropositive.

V gene TRBV9 combines with J gene TRBJ2-4, with a weak D call TRBD1 (6 bases). CDR1 is SGDLS and CDR2 is YYNGEE in the germline V gene. CDR3 length: 13 residues. V was trimmed by 3 bases and J by 10 bases, leaving 14 bases between them. CDR3 nucleotides: TGTGCCAGCAGCGCCCCCACAGGGTGGATTCAGTACTTC. It encodes CASSAPTGWIQYF.

Points on this clone: The germline gene is not matched at one end of the junction; a read error may be the cause. The V gene is TRBV11-2, the J gene TRBJ1-2; D is possibly TRBD1 (5 bases). This CDR3 is built from 12 residues. The V gene's germline CDR1 is SGHAT and CDR2 FQNNGV. The CDR3 spells CASSRGVWREGF. CDR3 DNA sequence: TGTGCCAGCAGTCGGGGCGTCTGGCGGGAGGGATTC.

The chain uses TRBV9 and TRBJ2-5; a weak D match, TRBD2 (7 bases). Germline CDR1 and CDR2: SGDLS and YYNGEE. CDR3 length: 15 residues. Between the trimmed V and J ends, which lost 4 bases and 5 bases, there was a span of 18 bases. CDR3 in amino acids: CASSPLRGGWETQYF. The CDR3 DNA sequence: TGTGCCAGCAGCCCCCTTAGGGGGGGGTGGGAGACCCAGTACTTC.

The chain has TRBV6-6 and TRBJ1-1; D unclear. This CDR3 is 12 amino acids long. Trimming shortened V by 5 bases and J by 5 bases, and 9 bases separated the two germline ends. The V gene's germline CDR1 is MNHNY and CDR2 SVGAGI (reference sequence). CDR3 in amino acids: CASSPKRTEAFF. In DNA form, the CDR3 reads TGTGCCAGCAGTCCTAAGAGGACTGAAGCTTTCTTT.

This chain connects TRBV5-4 to TRBJ2-5; 9 bases map to TRBD1. The J segment lost 0 bases and the V segment lost 4 bases, leaving 4 bases of the junction unmatched. The CDR3 covers 15 residues. Germline V gene sequence: CDR1 SGHNT, CDR2 YYREEE (reference sequence). The CDR3, as DNA: TGTGCCAGCAGCCCCGGGACAGGGTACCAAGAGACCCAGTACTTC. This translates into CASSPGTGYQETQYF.

This chain connects TRBV4-1 to TRBJ2-3; 7 nucleotides align to TRBD1. Germline loops: CDR1 MGHRA, CDR2 YSYEKL. V was clipped by 9 bases and J by 2 bases; unmatched bases: 8. The CDR3 spans 14 residues. The CDR3 DNA reads as TGCGCCAGTCGGCCTGGGACAGACACAGATACGCAGTATTTT. This sequence encodes CASRPGTDTDTQYF.

V and J are TRBV6-5 and TRBJ1-5; D gene uncertain. The germline V and J ends were trimmed by 3 bases and 4 bases, with 4 bases remaining between them. The CDR3 runs to 12 residues. Germline CDR1 and CDR2: MNHEY and SVGAGI. CDR3 in DNA: TGTGCCAGCAGTTATATAAATCAGCCCCAGCATTTT. Encoded protein: CASSYINQPQHF.

The J gene is TRBJ2-1, the V gene TRBV5-1; D unresolved. The CDR3 contains 14 residues. Trimming left V 0 bases short and J 5 bases short, with 9 bases between. Germline CDR1 is SGHRS and CDR2 is YFSETQ. The CDR3 coding sequence is TGCGCCAGCAGCTTGGGGGCAGACGACAATGAGCAGTTCTTC. Amino acids: CASSLGADDNEQFF.

This clone has only one observation. The chain joins TRBV6-5 to TRBJ1-4; 8 bases fit TRBD1. Germline assignment: CDR1 MNHEY and CDR2 SVGAGI. J gave up 9 bases and V 6 bases, and 3 bases lay outside the gene matches. The CDR3 runs 12 residues. As DNA, the CDR3 is TGTGCCAGCAGGGACAGGGCGCAAAAACTGTTTTTT. It codes for CASRDRAQKLFF.

This clone was observed a handful of times. The rearrangement uses TRBV9 and TRBJ1-2; TRBD1 matches 10 bases. The V and J ends lost 0 bases and 5 bases, in that order; junction bases with no gene match: 13. Per germline, CDR1 SGDLS and CDR2 YYNGEE. The length of the CDR3 is 18 residues. As DNA, the CDR3 is TGTGCCAGCAGCGTAGGCGCCGCGACAGGGGGCTCTAGGTATGGCTACACCTTC. As protein: CASSVGAATGGSRYGYTF.

The chain recombines TRBV5-1 with TRBJ1-2; D perhaps matches TRBD1 (6 bases). Germline V gives CDR1 SGHRS, CDR2 YFSETQ. The CDR3 consists of 16 residues. Trimming took 0 bases from V and 5 from J, leaving 17 bases between them. For the CDR3, the DNA is TGCGCCAGCAGCTTGGCTGAACAGGGATTTATTTATGGCTACACCTTC. It is translated as CASSLAEQGFIYGYTF.

The rearrangement joins TRBV29-1 to TRBJ2-7; TRBD1 aligns across 8 bases. This CDR3 is 14 amino acids long. Trimming at V came to 3 bases and at J to 3 bases, leaving 7 bases not matched to a gene. Germline CDR1 and CDR2: SQVTM and ANQGSEA. This CDR3 reads CSVDIGTGRYEQYF. CDR3 bases: TGCAGCGTTGATATCGGGACAGGTCGCTACGAGCAGTACTTC.

The chain uses TRBV4-3 and TRBJ1-3; D call uncertain. Trimming shortened V by 0 bases and J by 1 base, and 7 bases separated the two germline ends. Per germline, CDR1 LGHNA and CDR2 YSLEER. The CDR3 has 15 amino acids. CDR3 loop: CASSQDRRSGNTIYF. The CDR3 DNA sequence: TGCGCCAGCAGCCAAGACCGGAGGTCTGGAAACACCATATATTTT.

J is TRBJ1-1 and V is TRBV6-5, with 12 bases identical to TRBD1. The CDR3 length is 16 residues. V shed 0 bases and J 4 bases; nucleotides not matched to a gene: 3. Germline loops: CDR1 MNHEY, CDR2 SVGAGI. In nucleotides, the CDR3 is TGTGCCAGCAGTTACTCGGGGACAGGGGGCGGCACTGAAGCTTTCTTT. Encoded protein: CASSYSGTGGGTEAFF.

V is TRBV5-1 and J is TRBJ2-1; D might be TRBD2 (7 bases). Trimming stripped 4 bases from V and 8 bases from J, with 19 bases between. The CDR3 has 15 residues. CDR1 is SGHRS, CDR2 YFSETQ, per germline. The CDR3 region has the DNA TGCGCCAGCAGCCTCGCCGGGGGGCCGAACCATGAGCAGTTCTTC. It yields the protein CASSLAGGPNHEQFF.

As concerns this clone: This sample also contains other DNA sequences that code for the same CDR3. The chain uses TRBV28 and TRBJ1-5; D call uncertain. V was pared by 2 bases and J by 0 bases, with 8 bases between. CDR1 MDHEN and CDR2 SYDVKM come from the germline V gene. The CDR3 sequence is 15 residues long. In DNA, the CDR3 is TGTGCCAGCAGTTTACCCCAGTATAGCAATCAGCCCCAGCATTTT. The encoded protein is CASSLPQYSNQPQHF.

The genes are TRBV15 and TRBJ2-1, with D hard to call. The CDR3 runs to 13 residues. V lost 0 bases to trimming and J lost 7 bases, with 7 bases between them. Germline V gene sequence: CDR1 LNHNV, CDR2 YYDKDF (reference sequence). CDR3 nucleotides: TGTGCCACCAGCAGAGATTCTCTGAATGAGCAGTTCTTC. Amino acids: CATSRDSLNEQFF.

The rearrangement joins TRBV5-1 to TRBJ2-7; 9 nucleotides match TRBD1. V shed 1 base and J 5 bases; nucleotides not matched to a gene: 4. From germline, CDR1 is SGHRS and CDR2 YFSETQ. The CDR3 contains 14 residues. The CDR3: CASSLSGQGHEQYF. The CDR3 bases are TGCGCCAGCAGCTTGTCGGGACAGGGACACGAGCAGTACTTC.

The rearrangement uses TRBV15 and TRBJ2-5; possible D gene TRBD1, 6 bases. Judging by the DNA end, TRBJ2-7 fits better; the J call may be wrong. This CDR3 has 14 residues. Germline V gene sequence: CDR1 LNHNV, CDR2 YYDKDF (reference sequence). CDR3: CATSRGGQPYEQYF. In nucleotides, the CDR3 is TGTGCCACCAGCAGAGGCGGACAGCCCTACGAGCAGTACTTC.

The gene calls are TRBV9 and TRBJ2-5; 9 bases match TRBD2. This CDR3 has 15 amino acids. The germline CDR1 and CDR2 sequences are SGDLS and YYNGEE. V dropped 4 bases and J dropped 4; count of bases not matched to a gene: 8. The CDR3 nucleotides read TGTGCCAGCAGCCCAACGGGACTAGCAGCAGAGACCCAGTACTTC. Residues: CASSPTGLAAETQYF.